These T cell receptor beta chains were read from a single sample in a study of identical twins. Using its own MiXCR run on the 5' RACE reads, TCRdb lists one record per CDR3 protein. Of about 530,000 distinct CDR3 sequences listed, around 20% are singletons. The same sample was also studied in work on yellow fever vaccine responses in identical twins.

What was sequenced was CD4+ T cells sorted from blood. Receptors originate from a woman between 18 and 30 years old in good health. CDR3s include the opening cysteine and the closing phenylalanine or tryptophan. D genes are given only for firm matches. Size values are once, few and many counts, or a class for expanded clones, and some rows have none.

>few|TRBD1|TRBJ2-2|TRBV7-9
TGTGCCAGCAGCTTTAGACAGGGTGACAGCGGGGAGCTGTTTTTT
CASSFRQGDSGELFF
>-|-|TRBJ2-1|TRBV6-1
TGTGCCAGCACCAATTCCCTCCACAATGAGCAGTTCTTC
CASTNSLHNEQFF
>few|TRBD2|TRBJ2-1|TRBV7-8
TGTGCCACCACCCCAACCCCGGGACTAGCGGGTTATGAGCAGTTCTTC
CATTPTPGLAGYEQFF
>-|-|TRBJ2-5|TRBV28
TGTGCCAGCAGCATCGGGGGCGATTTCCAAGAGACCCAGTACTTC
CASSIGGDFQETQYF
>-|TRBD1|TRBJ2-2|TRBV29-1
TGCAGCGGCCGGGGACAGGTGAACACCGGGGAGCTGTTTTTT
CSGRGQVNTGELFF
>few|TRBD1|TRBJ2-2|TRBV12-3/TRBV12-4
TGTGCCAGCAGCAATGGACAGGGTGGCACCGGGGAGCTGTTTTTT
CASSNGQGGTGELFF
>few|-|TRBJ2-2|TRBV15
TGTGCCACCTCATCTAGGAACACCGGGGAGCTGTTTTTT
CATSSRNTGELFF
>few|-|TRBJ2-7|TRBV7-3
TGTGCCAGCAGCTCCCGTGAGGAAGGCGAGCAGTACTTC
CASSSREEGEQYF
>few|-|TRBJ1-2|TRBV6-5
TGTGCCAGCAGTTACACTCAACCGGGAACCGTCCCCATTTCCGGCTACACCTTC
CASSYTQPGTVPISGYTF
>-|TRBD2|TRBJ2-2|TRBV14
TGTGCCAGCAGCCAAAGACTAGCGGCCGGGGAGCTGTTTTTT
CASSQRLAAGELFF
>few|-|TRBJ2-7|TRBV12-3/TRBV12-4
TGTGCCAGCAGTTTAATGGACAGTCTTTCCTACGAGCAGTACTTC
CASSLMDSLSYEQYF